This T cell receptor beta chain comes out of a study of blood T cells in healthy people across ages (dated by TCRdb to between 2014 and 2017). Looking at the study overall: In model experiments, template switching captured roughly one uniquely barcoded TCR beta cDNA molecule for every two T cells. The donors were split into four age groups: young (average 16 years), middle-aged (39), aged (approximately 60) and long-lived (82). To avoid experimental bias, donors of different ages were distributed randomly across sequencing lanes. The study analyzed two additional independent replicas of 1 million unique cDNA reads from the same blood draw for two donors, one aged 18 to 29 and one aged 80 or older. To track age-related changes in TCR beta repertoire diversity, the study relied on deep sequencing normalized with unique cDNA molecular identifiers. Broader findings and caveats from the paper: Because profiling used bulk unsorted PBMCs, naive and antigen-experienced compartments could not be compared conclusively. A strong correlation was found between observed TCR beta diversity and the percentage of naive T cells measured by flow cytometry. Compared with the aged group, the long-lived group had more naive CD4+ T cells, fewer expanded clones and increased TCR diversity, a pattern suggesting age selection. Donor CMV infection status was unknown, potentially confounding age-related changes in expanded clonotypes. Estimates of total diversity based on one million sequenced T cells were considered lower bounds and underestimates. Observed TCR beta diversity per million T cells fell roughly linearly with age, and a significant reduction was already apparent by age about 43.

With respect to this clonotype: Its antigen is still unknown. No much larger clone is present one base from it, and per-base qualities are unavailable.

Libraries were built with 5' RACE. Instrument on record: Illumina HiSeq 2500. The second PCR ran for about 6 to 12 cycles and used a J-beta primer mix along with a sample-barcoded 5' primer. Each TCR beta cDNA molecule received a unique molecular identifier from a template-switch 5' adaptor carrying 12 random nucleotides. At least 3 million CDR3-containing paired-end reads were obtained from each sample. First-strand cDNA synthesis was performed from all RNA using the Mint cDNA synthesis kit, with priming by a TRBC-specific oligonucleotide. Following uracil-DNA glycosylase treatment, all cDNA underwent a first 18-cycle PCR with the universal primers M1SS and BC2_uni_R. Per the original workflow: For normalization, 1 million high-quality reads were randomly selected from each sample, with every read carrying a distinct molecular identifier. Reads sharing molecular identifiers were discarded rather than binned into consensus sequences. MiTCR, with a Q25 quality threshold and the strictest error-elimination algorithm, was used for CDR3 identification, clonotype clustering and error correction. A nonparametric unseen species model with Euler transformation was used to estimate lower-bound total TCR beta diversity. Clones were called with MiXCR by TCRdb after fastp trimmed the public reads at Q25, and only in-frame beta chains were retained. Entries are consolidated by CDR3 protein sequence, retaining the most common genes and DNA. What appears here as the V and J calls and clone size reflects TCRdb's work, not the paper's. Here the sample has hundreds of thousands of distinct CDR3 sequences; less than 80% occur a single time. Around a quarter of the sample lies in the top ten.

Donors were 40 or so systemically healthy Caucasian individuals from Russia aged roughly 6 to 90 years. Around 9.9 milliliters of peripheral blood were collected from each donor into EDTA-treated Vacutainer tubes. Ficoll-Paque density-gradient centrifugation was used to isolate PBMCs, with at least 7 million per sample. Total RNA was extracted from PBMCs with Trizol reagent, with at least 5.5 micrograms obtained per sample. For every donor, an aliquot of PBMCs went through flow cytometry to measure the percentages of naive CD45RAhigh/CD27high T cells. Per the germline V gene, MDHEN is the CDR1 and SYDVKM is the CDR2. Measured from the cysteine to the phenylalanine, the CDR3 is 11 residues long. The entry retains the CDR3 DNA only, 33 bases that are in frame from base 1. V was cut back by 1 base and J by 13 bases, leaving a gap of 8 bases between them.

This TCR derives from a man aged 25 to 45 in good health. Recombination connected TRBV28 to TRBJ2-1, with the D gene call left open. Sequenced material: blood. The nucleotide sequence is given as TGTGCCAGCAGTTTATCTGAGACCCAGTTCTTC. This codes for CASSLSETQFF. Full variable domain (CDR3 extended with the reference TRBV28 and TRBJ2-1 proteins): DVKVTQSSRYLVKRTGEKVFLECVQDMDHENMFWYRQDPGLGLRLIYFSYDVKMKEKGDIPEGYSVSREKKERFSLILESASTNQTSMYLCASSLSETQFFGPGTRLTVL.